The clone carrying this T cell receptor (beta chain) is categorized as medium-sized. The antigen is undetermined. The V gene end was trimmed by 5 bases and the J gene end by 5 bases; junction bases not matched to a gene: 8. The CDR3 has 15 residues. Germline V gives CDR1 SGHNT, CDR2 YENEEA. This sample is drawn from a study of PD-L1 blockade in urothelial cancer. On the study more broadly: Beginning at some point between 2013 and 2014, patients received atezolizumab, given as 1,200 mg intravenously every 3 weeks. A median blood sample held approximately 150,000 T cells and under 85,000 unique TCRs. The study's findings and limits: Below-median TCR clonality that was measured in pretreatment blood predicted better survival.

Libraries were prepared by immunoSEQ multiplex PCR; TCRdb keeps only in-frame clonotypes and omits some of them. The sample has tens of thousands of clones, 70% to 90% seen once. The V and J genes are TRBV11-3 and TRBJ2-5; TRBD1 aligns across 10 bases. The sequence was obtained from a man in his 60s with urothelial cancer. Specimen: PBMCs, collected around atezolizumab (anti-PD-L1) treatment. CDR3 protein: CASSRRQGAGETQYF. CDR3 DNA: TGTGCCAGCAGCAGGAGACAGGGGGCCGGGGAGACCCAGTACTTC.